Shown below are 8 T cell receptor beta chains from a single sample sequenced in a study of blood T cell repertoires in COVID-19. The repertoire was sequenced with immunoSEQ multiplex PCR; TCRdb's copy has only in-frame clones and lacks some. The sample lists 20,000 to 25,000 clones, more than 85% seen once, with roughly 7.4% in the top ten. Sequenced input: peripheral blood. The receptors stem from a man in his 70s with active COVID-19.

This clone was counted a few times. The V gene is TRBV19, the J gene TRBJ1-2, with no clear D. Between the trimmed V and J ends, which lost 0 bases and 2 bases, there was a span of 7 bases. The CDR3 runs 14 residues. Germline lookup yields CDR1 LNHDA and CDR2 SQIVND (reference sequence). The CDR3 nucleotides are TGTGCCAGTAGTATAGATAGCGGAAACTATGGCTACACCTTC. This codes for CASSIDSGNYGYTF.

This chain uses TRBV7-2 with TRBJ1-1, with D perhaps matching TRBD1 (5 bases). Germline V gene lookup returns CDR1 SGHTA and CDR2 FQGNSA. V gave up 5 bases and J gave up 5 bases, with 15 bases separating them. The CDR3 is made up of 14 amino acids. CDR3 coding DNA: TGTGCCAGCAGCGCCGCGCGGGGGTTAACTGAAGCTTTCTTT. It encodes CASSAARGLTEAFF.

V usage is TRBV15 and J usage is TRBJ1-4; 12 bases are shared with TRBD1. The CDR3 contains 17 residues. Germline CDR1 LNHNV, CDR2 YYDKDF (reference sequence). V was pared by 2 bases and J by 8 bases, with 9 bases of the junction left unmatched. In DNA, the CDR3 is TGTGCCACCAGCAGACACCGGGGACAGGGGGCGCAGGAAAAACTGTTTTTT. Amino acid sequence: CATSRHRGQGAQEKLFF.

The chain carries TRBV12-3 or TRBV12-4 and TRBJ1-2, with D perhaps matching TRBD1 (5 bases). The length of the CDR3 is 12 residues. V lost 6 bases, J lost 4 bases, and 9 bases lay in between. The CDR3 sequence: CASRAGFYGYTF. Written as DNA, the CDR3 is TGTGCCAGCAGAGCAGGGTTCTATGGCTACACCTTC.

The V gene is TRBV19, the J gene TRBJ2-2; 12 bases align to TRBD2. After removal of 6 bases from V and 3 bases from J, the junction contained 8 bases not matched to a gene. Per the germline V gene, CDR1 is LNHDA and CDR2 is SQIVND (reference sequence). This CDR3 spans 17 amino acids. CDR3 sequence: CASRPSGGAGDTGELFF. In DNA, the CDR3 is TGTGCCAGTAGGCCTAGCGGGGGGGCCGGTGACACCGGGGAGCTGTTTTTT.

The gene calls are TRBV9 and TRBJ1-2; D is possibly TRBD1 (5 bases). Germline loops: CDR1 SGDLS, CDR2 YYNGEE. V was shortened by 3 bases and J by 2 bases, with 17 bases between the two germline ends. The CDR3 sequence is 16 residues long. For the CDR3, the DNA is TGTGCCAGCAGCGCCGGCGGGGCAGCGGCAAACTATGGCTACACCTTC. Its protein product is CASSAGGAAANYGYTF.

The chain couples TRBV6-5 to TRBJ2-7; 8 bases match TRBD2. The V and J ends lost 8 bases and 2 bases, in that order; junction bases with no gene match: 2. Germline V CDR1 and CDR2: MNHEY, SVGAGI. The CDR3 sequence is 12 residues long. CDR3 nucleotide sequence: TGTGCCAGCGAGGGACTAGCCTACGAGCAGTACTTC. Amino acid sequence: CASEGLAYEQYF.

There are a few counts of this clone. The CDR3 reads CASSWASLRSGANVLTF. The CDR3 region has the DNA TGTGCCAGCAGCTGGGCCAGTCTACGCTCTGGGGCCAACGTCCTGACTTTC. This chain links TRBV7-9 with TRBJ2-6; no firm D call. Germline assignment: CDR1 SEHNR and CDR2 FQNEAQ (reference sequence). V lost 4 bases to trimming and J lost 0 bases, with 13 bases between them. The CDR3 length is 17 residues.